A selection of T cell receptor beta chains follows, all from one sample in a study of blood T cell repertoires in COVID-19. The assay was immunoSEQ multiplex PCR, and TCRdb's table has in-frame clones only and misses some. The sample shows 200,000 or so clones, 83% of them seen only once. Sequencing was done on a sample of PBMCs or T cells enriched from blood (not recorded which). The receptors derive from a woman aged 45-65 years who had been exposed to COVID-19. CDR3s include the opening cysteine and the closing phenylalanine or tryptophan. D genes are given only for firm matches. The size field is filled for only some rows; it gives once, few, many or a size class.

>TRBV28|-|-|TRBJ2-5
CASSSVGGLVKTQYF
TGTGCCAGCAGTTCCGTCGGGGGATTGGTGAAGACCCAGTACTTC
>TRBV19|-|-|TRBJ1-5
CASSIQVNQPQHF
TGTGCCAGTAGTATCCAGGTCAATCAGCCCCAGCATTTT
>TRBV7-9|-|TRBD1|TRBJ1-5
CASSLEGAQPQHF
TGTGCCAGCAGCTTGGAGGGGGCCCAGCCCCAGCATTTT
>TRBV9|-|TRBD2|TRBJ2-1
CASSVGGGGSNEQFF
TGTGCCAGCAGCGTAGGCGGCGGGGGGAGCAATGAGCAGTTCTTC
>TRBV7-2|-|-|TRBJ2-2
CASSVGGYLNTGELFF
TGTGCCAGCAGCGTCGGGGGATATCTTAACACCGGGGAGCTGTTTTTT
>TRBV6-5|-|-|TRBJ2-1
CASEGFHNEQFF
TGTGCCAGCGAGGGTTTCCACAATGAGCAGTTCTTC
>TRBV7-9|-|TRBD1|TRBJ2-7
CASSRPGQPYEQYF
TGTGCCAGCAGCCGTCCGGGACAGCCGTACGAGCAGTACTTC
>TRBV10-2|once|-|TRBJ2-1
CASIGGSPYNEQFF
TGCGCCAGCATTGGGGGCTCGCCCTACAATGAGCAGTTCTTC
>TRBV10-1|-|-|TRBJ1-5
CASSEPGTRGSNQPQHF
TGCGCCAGCAGTGAGCCTGGGACAAGGGGAAGCAATCAGCCCCAGCATTTT
>TRBV5-6|-|-|TRBJ1-2
CASSLTGPTHGYTF
TGTGCCAGCAGCTTAACAGGGCCGACCCATGGCTACACCTTC
>TRBV19|-|-|TRBJ1-1
CASGETVKMNTEAFF
TGTGCCAGTGGAGAGACAGTAAAGATGAACACTGAAGCTTTCTTT
>TRBV9|-|-|TRBJ2-3
CASSVVVADTQYF
TGTGCCAGCAGCGTAGTGGTAGCAGATACGCAGTATTTT
>TRBV3-1/TRBV3-2|-|-|TRBJ1-1
CASSPAGFNTEAFF
TGTGCCAGCAGCCCGGCGGGGTTTAACACTGAAGCTTTCTTT
>TRBV6-6|-|-|TRBJ2-7
CASSALRGAYEQYF
TGTGCCAGCAGCGCCCTCAGGGGAGCCTACGAGCAGTACTTC
>TRBV7-9|-|-|TRBJ1-1
CASSLRRENTEAFF
TGTGCCAGCAGCTTAAGGAGAGAGAACACTGAAGCTTTCTTT
>TRBV3-1/TRBV3-2|-|TRBD1|TRBJ1-1
CASSQFLQGVSTEAFF
TGTGCCAGCAGCCAATTCCTACAGGGGGTCTCGACTGAAGCTTTCTTT
>TRBV10-2|-|-|TRBJ1-2
CASSESGVVTGNYGYTF
TGCGCCAGCAGTGAGTCAGGGGTTGTGACAGGCAACTATGGCTACACCTTC
>TRBV27|once|TRBD1|TRBJ1-5
CASSLRDREVNQPQHF
TGTGCCAGCAGTTTAAGGGACAGGGAGGTAAATCAGCCCCAGCATTTT
>TRBV19|-|-|TRBJ1-5
CASSIVTENQPQHF
TGTGCCAGTAGTATAGTCACCGAGAATCAGCCCCAGCATTTT
>TRBV28|-|-|TRBJ2-1
CASSNRQDYNEQFF
TGTGCCAGCAGTAACCGACAGGACTACAATGAGCAGTTCTTC
>TRBV28|-|-|TRBJ2-7
CASSTPAGWGVHEQYF
TGTGCCAGCAGTACCCCCGCGGGGTGGGGCGTACACGAGCAGTACTTC
>TRBV6-1|-|TRBD1|TRBJ2-5
CASSEGTATETQYF
TGTGCCAGCAGTGAGGGGACAGCCACTGAGACCCAGTACTTC
>TRBV5-8|-|-|TRBJ2-7
CASSLPDSYEQYF
TGTGCCAGCAGCTTACCGGACAGTTACGAGCAGTACTTC